These T cell receptor beta chains were read from a single sample in a study of response to subunit inactivated influenza vaccine. TCRdb ran MiXCR on the RT-PCR reads and lists one entry per CDR3 protein. The table records around 480,000 distinct CDR3 sequences, 9.5% to 13% of them present only once. Sequences were derived from PBMCs from blood, sampled roughly 47 days after vaccination. The receptors come from a man aged 50 or older who received an inactivated influenza vaccine. Both conserved end residues are part of each CDR3. The D gene is left open where the match is weak. Size tells how often a clone was seen (once, few, many) or the class of an expanded clone, and some rows leave it out.

CASSLLGRDNEQYF,TGTGCCAGCAGTTTATTAGGCAGGGACAACGAGCAGTACTTC,.,TRBJ2-7,TRBV27,few
CASSPPLQERETQYF,TGTGCCAGCTCACCACCGTTACAGGAGAGGGAGACCCAGTACTTC,.,TRBJ2-5,TRBV18,few
CASSLEGWETQYF,TGTGCCAGCAGCTTAGAAGGGTGGGAGACCCAGTACTTC,.,TRBJ2-5,TRBV7-2,few
CAIGTSEIYEQYF,TGTGCCATCGGGACTAGCGAGATCTACGAGCAGTACTTC,TRBD2,TRBJ2-7,TRBV10-3,many
CSARNRQGAGELFF,TGCAGTGCTAGGAATCGACAGGGTGCCGGGGAGCTGTTTTTT,TRBD1,TRBJ2-2,TRBV20-1,.
CSARSLQGGNTEAFF,TGCAGTGCTAGAAGCCTACAGGGGGGTAACACTGAAGCTTTCTTT,TRBD1,TRBJ1-1,TRBV20-1,few
CSAGTVNTEAFF,TGCAGTGCCGGGACAGTGAACACTGAAGCTTTCTTT,TRBD1,TRBJ1-1,TRBV20-1,many
CASSPPWLAGLLFF,TGTGCCAGCAGCCCGCCATGGCTAGCGGGGCTGTTATTCTTC,TRBD2,TRBJ2-1,TRBV28,few
CASSQTAGEYNEQFF,TGCGCCAGCAGCCAAACGGCGGGGGAGTACAATGAGCAGTTCTTC,TRBD2,TRBJ2-1,TRBV4-3,.
CASKKKASAGYGYTF,TGTGCCAGCAAAAAGAAAGCCTCCGCCGGGTATGGCTACACCTTC,.,TRBJ1-2,TRBV6-1,few
CASSYWDRGHPNYGYTF,TGTGCCAGCAGTTACTGGGACAGGGGGCATCCTAACTATGGCTACACCTTC,TRBD1,TRBJ1-2,TRBV6-5,.
CASSHGQGNTDTQYF,TGCGCCAGCAGTCACGGACAGGGAAACACAGATACGCAGTATTTT,TRBD1,TRBJ2-3,TRBV5-1,many
CSAMPQRRSSYNEQFF,TGCAGTGCTATGCCTCAGCGGAGGAGCTCCTACAATGAGCAGTTCTTC,.,TRBJ2-1,TRBV20-1,few
CSARPGLGVYRNNEQFF,TGCAGTGCTAGGCCAGGGTTAGGTGTGTACAGAAACAATGAGCAGTTCTTC,.,TRBJ2-1,TRBV20-1,many
CAISGRWVSGWVF,TGTGCCATCAGTGGACGATGGGTGAGCGGGTGGGTCTTC,.,TRBJ2-1,TRBV10-3,many
CASSPGTGSNTGELFF,TGCGCCAGCAGTCCCGGGACAGGATCGAACACCGGGGAGCTGTTTTTT,TRBD1,TRBJ2-2,TRBV10-1,many
CASSGDIGSGANVLTF,TGTGCCAGCAGCGGGGACATCGGTTCTGGGGCCAACGTCCTGACTTTC,.,TRBJ2-6,TRBV7-9,.
CASSSTSDPGRYNEQFF,TGTGCCAGCAGCTCGACTAGCGACCCAGGACGGTACAATGAGCAGTTCTTC,TRBD2,TRBJ2-1,TRBV7-9,few
CASSAGGTVYGYTF,TGTGCCAGCAGTGCAGGGGGCACAGTCTATGGCTACACCTTC,TRBD1,TRBJ1-2,TRBV12-3/TRBV12-4,many
CASSQWGNQPQHF,TGTGCCAGCAGCCAATGGGGGAATCAGCCCCAGCATTTT,.,TRBJ1-5,TRBV7-2,few
CASSLDRVDGTEAFF,TGCGCCAGCAGCTTGGACAGGGTTGATGGCACTGAAGCTTTCTTT,.,TRBJ1-1,TRBV5-1,.
CASRSDQGGEQYF,TGTGCCAGCAGGTCTGATCAGGGAGGCGAGCAGTACTTC,.,TRBJ2-7,TRBV2,.
CASPAPSGAYEQYF,TGTGCCAGCCCTGCACCTAGCGGGGCGTACGAGCAGTACTTC,.,TRBJ2-7,TRBV21-1,.
CSALRGGEKLFF,TGCAGCGCCCTCCGGGGGGGAGAAAAACTGTTTTTT,.,TRBJ1-4,TRBV29-1,.
CASTLDRAGNTIYF,TGTGCCAGCACTCTAGACAGGGCTGGAAACACCATATATTTT,.,TRBJ1-3,TRBV21-1,many
CASSPNRGTADTQYF,TGTGCCAGCAGCCCGAATAGGGGGACGGCAGATACGCAGTATTTT,.,TRBJ2-3,TRBV7-9,few
CAKGRELFF,TGTGCCAAAGGAAGGGAGCTGTTTTTT,.,TRBJ2-2,TRBV21-1,.
CSVVTSLQQYF,TGCAGCGTCGTTACTAGTCTCCAGCAGTACTTC,.,TRBJ2-7,TRBV29-1,.
CASSQDGTGKYQPQHF,TGCGCCAGCAGCCAAGATGGGACAGGGAAGTATCAGCCCCAGCATTTT,TRBD1,TRBJ1-5,TRBV4-1,few
CASSQDQGSSYEQYF,TGCGCCAGCAGCCAAGATCAAGGAAGCTCCTACGAGCAGTACTTC,.,TRBJ2-7,TRBV4-3,few
CASRRLVGEQYF,TGTGCCAGCAGAAGACTAGTCGGCGAGCAGTACTTC,.,TRBJ2-7,TRBV12-3/TRBV12-4,few
CASSSGLAGASTDTQYF,TGTGCCAGCAGCAGCGGACTAGCGGGTGCTAGCACAGATACGCAGTATTTT,TRBD2,TRBJ2-3,TRBV7-2,many
CATSRDVTSGGDTQYF,TGTGCCACCAGCAGAGATGTGACTAGCGGGGGAGATACGCAGTATTTT,TRBD2,TRBJ2-3,TRBV15,.
CSARVGVRTDTQYF,TGCAGTGCTAGAGTAGGGGTGAGGACAGATACGCAGTATTTT,.,TRBJ2-3,TRBV20-1,many
CSASSGASYEQYF,TGCAGCGCTTCTAGCGGGGCCTCCTACGAGCAGTACTTC,TRBD2,TRBJ2-7,TRBV29-1,few
CASSLVREGQPQHF,TGTGCCAGCAGTTTAGTCAGGGAAGGTCAGCCCCAGCATTTT,.,TRBJ1-5,TRBV12-3/TRBV12-4,few
CSARDRSTGTINQPQHF,TGCAGTGCTAGAGATCGTTCGACAGGGACCATCAATCAGCCCCAGCATTTT,TRBD1,TRBJ1-5,TRBV20-1,.
CASSFRTGPATEAFF,TGTGCCAGCAGCTTCCGGACAGGGCCGGCCACTGAAGCTTTCTTT,TRBD1,TRBJ1-1,TRBV5-6,many
CASSSGTASGNTIYF,TGTGCCAGCAGTTCAGGGACAGCCTCTGGAAACACCATATATTTT,TRBD1,TRBJ1-3,TRBV7-8,.
CASSDGTAEAFF,TGTGCCAGCAGTGACGGGACAGCCGAAGCTTTCTTT,TRBD1,TRBJ1-1,TRBV6-1,many
CASSSSGLRGETQYF,TGTGCCAGCAGCTCTTCGGGACTAAGGGGGGAGACCCAGTACTTC,.,TRBJ2-5,TRBV7-3,few
CASSLGFGTEAFF,TGTGCCAGCAGTTTAGGGTTTGGGACTGAAGCTTTCTTT,.,TRBJ1-1,TRBV12-3/TRBV12-4,few
CASSQDPPGGHSPLHF,TGCGCCAGCAGCCAAGATCCCCCGGGAGGGCATTCACCCCTCCACTTT,.,TRBJ1-6,TRBV4-3,.
CSYLSGGTYNEQFF,TGCAGCTACCTTAGCGGGGGCACCTACAATGAGCAGTTCTTC,TRBD2,TRBJ2-1,TRBV29-1,many
CSASGTSGITGELFF,TGCAGTGCTTCCGGGACTAGCGGGATTACCGGGGAGCTGTTTTTT,TRBD2,TRBJ2-2,TRBV20-1,.
CASSLVEGQGRNTIYF,TGTGCCAGCAGCTTAGTAGAGGGACAGGGGAGAAACACCATATATTTT,TRBD1,TRBJ1-3,TRBV7-2,.
CSGRGGGPGELFF,TGCAGTGGCAGAGGAGGGGGTCCCGGGGAGCTGTTTTTT,.,TRBJ2-2,TRBV20-1,.
CASSRRDSGKNIQYF,TGTGCCAGCAGTAGACGGGACTCGGGCAAAAACATTCAGTACTTC,.,TRBJ2-4,TRBV12-3/TRBV12-4,.
CASSLAPTRTDTQYF,TGTGCCAGCAGCTTAGCTCCTACTAGAACGGATACGCAGTATTTT,.,TRBJ2-3,TRBV7-2,.